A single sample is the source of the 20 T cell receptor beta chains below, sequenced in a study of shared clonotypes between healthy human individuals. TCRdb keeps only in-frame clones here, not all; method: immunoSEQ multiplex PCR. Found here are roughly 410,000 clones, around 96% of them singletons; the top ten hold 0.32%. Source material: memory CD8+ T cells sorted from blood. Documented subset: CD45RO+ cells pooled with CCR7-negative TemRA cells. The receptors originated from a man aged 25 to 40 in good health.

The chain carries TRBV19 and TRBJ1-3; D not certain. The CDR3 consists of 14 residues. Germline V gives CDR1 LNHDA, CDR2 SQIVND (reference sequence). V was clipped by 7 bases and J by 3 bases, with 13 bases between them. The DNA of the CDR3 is TGTGCCAGTACACGGACCGGCGGTGGAAACACCATATATTTT. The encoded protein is CASTRTGGGNTIYF.

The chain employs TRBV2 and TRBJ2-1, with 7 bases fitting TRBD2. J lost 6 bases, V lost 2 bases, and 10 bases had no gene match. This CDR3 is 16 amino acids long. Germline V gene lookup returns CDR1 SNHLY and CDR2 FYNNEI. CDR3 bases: TGTGCCAGCAGTGAACGAATGGGGACTAAACGCAATGAGCAGTTCTTC. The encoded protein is CASSERMGTKRNEQFF.

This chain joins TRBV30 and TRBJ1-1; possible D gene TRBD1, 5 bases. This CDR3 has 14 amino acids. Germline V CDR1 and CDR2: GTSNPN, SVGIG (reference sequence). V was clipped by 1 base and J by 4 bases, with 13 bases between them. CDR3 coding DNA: TGTGCCTGGAGTGGCCGGGGGGGGTTCACTGAAGCTTTCTTT. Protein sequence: CAWSGRGGFTEAFF.

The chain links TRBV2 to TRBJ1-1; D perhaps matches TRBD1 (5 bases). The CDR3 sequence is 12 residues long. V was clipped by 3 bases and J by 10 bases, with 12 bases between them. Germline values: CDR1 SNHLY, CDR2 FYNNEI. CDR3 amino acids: CASSDQGPGAFF. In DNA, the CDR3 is TGTGCCAGCAGTGATCAGGGCCCGGGAGCTTTCTTT.

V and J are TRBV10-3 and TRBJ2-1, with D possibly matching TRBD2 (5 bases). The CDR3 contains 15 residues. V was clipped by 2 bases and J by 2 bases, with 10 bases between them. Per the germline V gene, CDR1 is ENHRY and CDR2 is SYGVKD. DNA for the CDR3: TGTGCCATCAGTGAGATTGAGGGTCCCTACAATGAGCAGTTCTTC. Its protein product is CAISEIEGPYNEQFF.

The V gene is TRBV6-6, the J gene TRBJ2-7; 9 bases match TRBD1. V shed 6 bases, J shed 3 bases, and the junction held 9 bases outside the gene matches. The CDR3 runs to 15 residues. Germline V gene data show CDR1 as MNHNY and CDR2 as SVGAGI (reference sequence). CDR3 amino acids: CASSITGGAFYEQYF. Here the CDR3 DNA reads TGTGCCAGCAGCATAACAGGGGGCGCCTTCTACGAGCAGTACTTC.

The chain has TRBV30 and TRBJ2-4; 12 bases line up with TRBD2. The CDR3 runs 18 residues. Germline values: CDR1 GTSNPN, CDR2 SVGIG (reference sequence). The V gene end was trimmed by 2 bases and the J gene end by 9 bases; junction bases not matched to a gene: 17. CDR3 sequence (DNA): TGTGCCTGGAGTCCTCTCGGACTAGCGGGACATATAAGGAGCATTCAGTACTTC. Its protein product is CAWSPLGLAGHIRSIQYF.

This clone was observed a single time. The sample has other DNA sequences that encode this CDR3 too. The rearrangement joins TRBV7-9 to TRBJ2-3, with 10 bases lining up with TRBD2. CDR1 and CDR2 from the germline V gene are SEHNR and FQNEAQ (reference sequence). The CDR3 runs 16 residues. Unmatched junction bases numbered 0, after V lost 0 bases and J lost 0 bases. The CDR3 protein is CASSLATSGSTDTQYF. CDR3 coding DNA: TGTGCCAGCAGCTTAGCGACTAGCGGGAGCACAGATACGCAGTATTTT.

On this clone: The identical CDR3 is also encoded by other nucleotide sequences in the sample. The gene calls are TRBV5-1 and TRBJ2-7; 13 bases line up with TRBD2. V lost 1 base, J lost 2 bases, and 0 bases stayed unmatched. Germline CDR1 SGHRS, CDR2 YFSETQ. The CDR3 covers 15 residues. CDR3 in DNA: TGCGCCAGCAGCTTGACTAGCGGGAGGGCCTACGAGCAGTACTTC. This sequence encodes CASSLTSGRAYEQYF.

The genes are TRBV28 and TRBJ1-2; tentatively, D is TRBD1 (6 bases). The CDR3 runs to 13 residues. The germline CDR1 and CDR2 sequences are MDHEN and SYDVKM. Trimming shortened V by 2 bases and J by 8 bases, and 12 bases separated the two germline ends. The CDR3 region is CASSLRGGSGYTF. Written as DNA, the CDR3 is TGTGCCAGCAGTTTACGAGGGGGGAGCGGCTACACCTTC.

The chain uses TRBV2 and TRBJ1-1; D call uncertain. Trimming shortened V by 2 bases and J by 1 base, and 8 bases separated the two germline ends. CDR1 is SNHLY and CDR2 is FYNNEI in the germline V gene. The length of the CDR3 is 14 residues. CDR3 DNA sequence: TGTGCCAGCAGTGAACTCAGCCCGAACACTGAAGCTTTCTTT. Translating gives CASSELSPNTEAFF.

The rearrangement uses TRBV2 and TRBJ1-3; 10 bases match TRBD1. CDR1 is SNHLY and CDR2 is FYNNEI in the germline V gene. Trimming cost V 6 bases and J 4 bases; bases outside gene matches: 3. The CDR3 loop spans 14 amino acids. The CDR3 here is CASRGTGAGNTIYF. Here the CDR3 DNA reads TGTGCCAGCAGGGGGACAGGGGCGGGAAACACCATATATTTT.

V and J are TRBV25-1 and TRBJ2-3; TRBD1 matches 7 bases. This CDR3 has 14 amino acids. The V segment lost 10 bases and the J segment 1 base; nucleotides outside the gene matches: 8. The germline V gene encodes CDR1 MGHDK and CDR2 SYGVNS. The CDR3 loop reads CANRGDNGTDTQYF. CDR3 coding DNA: TGTGCCAACAGGGGAGACAACGGCACAGATACGCAGTATTTT.

The CDR3 spells CASSRNEAGSEQYF. The DNA for the CDR3 is TGTGCCAGCTCACGAAACGAGGCCGGGAGCGAGCAGTATTTT. This rearrangement joins TRBV18 to TRBJ2-3; a weak D match, TRBD2 (6 bases). Per the germline V gene, CDR1 is KGHSH and CDR2 is LQKENI. CDR3 length: 14 amino acids. The V end was cut by 4 bases, the J end by 11 bases, with 19 bases between.

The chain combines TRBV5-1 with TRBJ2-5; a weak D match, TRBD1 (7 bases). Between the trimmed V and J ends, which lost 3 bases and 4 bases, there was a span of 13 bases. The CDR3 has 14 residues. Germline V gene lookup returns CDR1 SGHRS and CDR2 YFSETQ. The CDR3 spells CASSSGQEGETQYF. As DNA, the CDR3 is TGCGCCAGCAGCTCTGGACAGGAGGGAGAGACCCAGTACTTC.

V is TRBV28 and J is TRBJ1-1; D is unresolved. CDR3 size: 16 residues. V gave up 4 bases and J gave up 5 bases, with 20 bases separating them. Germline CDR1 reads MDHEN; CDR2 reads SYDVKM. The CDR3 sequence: CASSSVATPGYTEAFF. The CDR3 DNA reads TGTGCCAGCAGTTCCGTTGCCACCCCCGGGTATACTGAAGCTTTCTTT.

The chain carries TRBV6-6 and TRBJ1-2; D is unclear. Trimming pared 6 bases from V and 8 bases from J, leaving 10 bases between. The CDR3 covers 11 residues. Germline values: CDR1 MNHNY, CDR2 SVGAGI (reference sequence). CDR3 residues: CASRYLGGYTF. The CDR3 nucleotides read TGTGCCAGCAGATACCTGGGCGGCTACACCTTC.

DNA of the CDR3: TGTGCCAGTAGTATCGTGACAGGGAACAACTATGGCTACACCTTC. Translation gives CASSIVTGNNYGYTF. The chain combines TRBV19 with TRBJ1-2, with TRBD1 matching 7 bases. Unmatched junction bases numbered 6, after V lost 3 bases and J lost 2 bases. This CDR3 comprises 15 residues. CDR1 and CDR2 (germline): LNHDA, SQIVND (reference sequence).

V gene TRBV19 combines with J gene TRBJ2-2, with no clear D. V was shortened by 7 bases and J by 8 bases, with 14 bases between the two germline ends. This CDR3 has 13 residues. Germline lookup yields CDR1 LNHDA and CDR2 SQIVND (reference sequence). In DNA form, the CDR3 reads TGTGCCAGTAACCGGTGGTCTGTTGGGGAGCTGTTTTTT. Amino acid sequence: CASNRWSVGELFF.

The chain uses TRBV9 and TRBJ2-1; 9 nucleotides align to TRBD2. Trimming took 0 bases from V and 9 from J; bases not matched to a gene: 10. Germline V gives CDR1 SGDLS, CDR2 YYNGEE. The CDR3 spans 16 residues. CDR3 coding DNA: TGTGCCAGCAGCGTAGCTGGCGGGAGGGCCGGGGGTGAGCAGTTCTTC. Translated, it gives CASSVAGGRAGGEQFF.